This T cell receptor (beta chain) was retrieved from a study of T-cell reconstitution after alpha-beta-depleted transplantation in children. General study findings and limits: Newly produced T cells mostly provided counts and TCRbeta diversity after one year, as hyperexpanded clones declined. Where alpha-beta T cells came from about two months after transplant was reportedly several hundred expanded graft clones. Surviving recipient T cells and thymic progenitors accounted for the high day-60 TCRbeta diversity observed in some patients.

As it was prepared, the TCRbeta library received unique molecular identifiers. MiXCR, run by TCRdb on the PCR reads, gives a single entry per CDR3 protein. The data contain a few hundred thousand distinct CDR3 sequences, about 11% of them seen just once; the ten biggest clones take up 28%. V lost 3 bases and J 4 bases, leaving 10 bases between the germline ends. Per germline, CDR1 SGHAT and CDR2 FQNNGV. CDR3 length: 14 amino acids. This clonotype was seen ten or more times. Its target is not known. The rearrangement links TRBV11-2 to TRBJ2-1; D perhaps matches TRBD1 (5 bases). This clonotype was sampled from a child under three years old with acute myeloid leukemia, due to receive a stem cell transplant. Here the sequenced sample was PBMCs, taken before TCRalphabeta/CD19-depleted stem cell transplant. The CDR3 loop reads CASSLPHRYNEQFF. The CDR3 DNA reads as TGTGCCAGCAGCTTGCCGCACAGGTACAATGAGCAGTTCTTC. Complete variable domain (other parts from reference TRBV11-2 and TRBJ2-1): EAGVAQSPRYKIIEKRQSVAFWCNPISGHATLYWYQQILGQGPKLLIQFQNNGVVDDSQLPKDRFSAERLKGVDSTLKIQPAKLEDSAVYLCASSLPHRYNEQFFGPGTRLTVL.